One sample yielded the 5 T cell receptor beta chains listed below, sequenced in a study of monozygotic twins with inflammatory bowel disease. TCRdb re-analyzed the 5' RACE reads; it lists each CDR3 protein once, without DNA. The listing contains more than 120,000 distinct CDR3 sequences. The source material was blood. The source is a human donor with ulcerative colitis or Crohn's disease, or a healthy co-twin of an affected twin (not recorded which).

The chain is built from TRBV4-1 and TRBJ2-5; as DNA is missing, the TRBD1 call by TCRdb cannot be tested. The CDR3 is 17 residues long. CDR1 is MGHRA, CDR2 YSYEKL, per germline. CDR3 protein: CASSQNTAGQGAKTQYF.

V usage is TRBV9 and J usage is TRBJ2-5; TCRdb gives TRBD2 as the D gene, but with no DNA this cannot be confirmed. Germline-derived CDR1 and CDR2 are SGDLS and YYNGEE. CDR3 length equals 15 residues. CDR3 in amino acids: CASSPGLAAQETQYF.

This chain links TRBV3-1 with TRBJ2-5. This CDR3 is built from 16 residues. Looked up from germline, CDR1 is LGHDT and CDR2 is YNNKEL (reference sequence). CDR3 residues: CASSQDAGLLQETQYF.

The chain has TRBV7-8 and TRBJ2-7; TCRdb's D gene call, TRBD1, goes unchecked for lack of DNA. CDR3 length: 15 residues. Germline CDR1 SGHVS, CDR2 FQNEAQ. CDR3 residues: CASSLLAGGVNEQYF.

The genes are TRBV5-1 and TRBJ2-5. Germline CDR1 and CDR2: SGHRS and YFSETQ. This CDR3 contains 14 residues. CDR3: CASSSGQQEETQYF.